These 9 T cell receptor beta chains were all obtained from the same sample, sequenced in a study of blood T cell repertoires in COVID-19. Measured with immunoSEQ multiplex PCR; TCRdb has only the in-frame clones, and not every one. This sample has 120,000 to 150,000 clones, with 88% found just once. What was sequenced was PBMCs or T cells enriched from blood (not recorded which). Receptors originate from a woman aged 25 to 39 with acute COVID-19.

The chain joins TRBV28 to TRBJ1-1; TRBD1 is a possible D gene (5 bases). Germline V gene data show CDR1 as MDHEN and CDR2 as SYDVKM. This CDR3 has 13 amino acids. With 4 bases removed from V and 5 bases from J, the gap between germline ends came to 11 bases. The CDR3 DNA reads as TGTGCCAGCAGTTGGGGGGTGAGAACTGAAGCTTTCTTT. This codes for CASSWGVRTEAFF.

The V and J genes are TRBV7-8 and TRBJ1-5, with D possibly being TRBD1 (6 bases). Germline V gives CDR1 SGHVS, CDR2 FQNEAQ. This CDR3 contains 16 residues. The V end was cut by 5 bases, the J end by 5 bases, with 19 bases between. The CDR3 DNA reads as TGTGCCAGCAGCCCGCAGTACAGGGAAAGTCATCAGCCCCAGCATTTT. Residues: CASSPQYRESHQPQHF.

As for this clone: At the DNA level, this CDR3 is encoded by other sequences in the same sample as well. V usage is TRBV28 and J usage is TRBJ1-2; D is ambiguous. CDR1 is MDHEN, CDR2 SYDVKM, per germline. Trimming cost V 8 bases and J 4 bases, with 8 bases left between them. The CDR3 loop spans 11 amino acids. The CDR3 nucleotides are TGTGCCAGCTCTCCGAGCTATGGCTACACCTTC. Translated, it gives CASSPSYGYTF.

This chain joins TRBV28 and TRBJ2-1, with D possibly TRBD1 on 6 matching bases. V lost 5 bases, J lost 3 bases, and 14 bases lay in between. The germline gives CDR1 MDHEN, CDR2 SYDVKM. The CDR3 contains 15 residues. CDR3 loop: CASSQETGFYNEQFF. The CDR3 DNA reads TGTGCCAGCAGTCAGGAGACAGGCTTCTACAATGAGCAGTTCTTC.

This chain links TRBV18 with TRBJ2-1; D perhaps matches TRBD2 (6 bases). Per the germline V gene, CDR1 is KGHSH and CDR2 is LQKENI. The CDR3 is 10 residues long. V gave up 5 bases and J gave up 10 bases, with 6 bases separating them. The CDR3 DNA reads as TGTGCCAGCTCAGGAGGGGAGCAGTTCTTC. Translated: CASSGGEQFF.

V and J are TRBV5-1 and TRBJ2-5; D ambiguous. This CDR3 comprises 16 residues. Trimming pared 4 bases from V and 4 bases from J, leaving 20 bases between. CDR1 and CDR2 (germline): SGHRS, YFSETQ. CDR3 loop: CASSPTVDAPGETQYF. The CDR3 DNA is TGCGCCAGCAGCCCAACCGTCGACGCCCCGGGAGAGACCCAGTACTTC.

The chain links TRBV5-1 to TRBJ2-3; 9 positions match TRBD1. The germline gives CDR1 SGHRS, CDR2 YFSETQ. V lost 5 bases to trimming and J lost 0 bases; unmatched junction nucleotides: 10. The CDR3 loop spans 17 amino acids. The CDR3: CASRVQGALTSTDTQYF. Written as DNA, the CDR3 is TGCGCCAGCAGGGTACAGGGGGCGCTCACTAGCACAGATACGCAGTATTTT.

The chain uses TRBV4-1 and TRBJ2-1, with D possibly matching TRBD1 (5 bases). The V end lost 1 base, the J end lost 3 bases, and 19 bases lay between the germline ends. The CDR3 sequence is 18 residues long. CDR1 is MGHRA, CDR2 YSYEKL, per germline. The CDR3 loop reads CASSQGLTGALGYNEQFF. As DNA, the CDR3 is TGCGCCAGCAGCCAAGGCCTTACAGGAGCCCTGGGCTACAATGAGCAGTTCTTC.

The CDR3 bases are TGTGCCAGCTCACCCAGGGGGCGGCTCAATGAGCAGTTCTTC. Protein: CASSPRGRLNEQFF. The V and J genes are TRBV18 and TRBJ2-1; TRBD1 agrees at 8 bases. Unmatched junction bases numbered 4, after V lost 3 bases and J lost 6 bases. This CDR3 spans 14 amino acids. The germline V gene has CDR1 KGHSH and CDR2 LQKENI.